The following is a T cell receptor beta chain sequence with its context. Its antigen is not identified. The data were taken from a study of T cells in Graves' hyperthyroidism and ophthalmopathy. Study overall: Specimen type is peripheral blood, collected at initial diagnosis prior to any treatment. Study-level results: Blood also showed most of the thyroid clonotypes that were expanded above 0.001.

Trimming left V 4 bases short and J 5 bases short, with 19 bases between. CDR3 length: 16 amino acids. Looked up from germline, CDR1 is LGHNA and CDR2 is YSLEER. The source material, RNA transcripts, was used to amplify TCR beta CDR3 regions. The TCR CDR3 was amplified in a first-round RT-PCR using the HTBI primer set. Using its own MiXCR run on the multiplex PCR reads, TCRdb lists one record per CDR3 protein. Among 200,000 to 250,000 distinct CDR3 sequences listed, approximately 16% were seen once. The sequenced material came from blood. The chain carries TRBV4-3 and TRBJ2-3; D might be TRBD2 (5 bases). The receptor was isolated from a woman under 30 with Graves' ophthalmopathy. The CDR3 protein is CASSRSLTGSGDTQYF. CDR3 in DNA: TGCGCCAGCAGCCGAAGCCTCACGGGATCGGGAGATACGCAGTATTTT.